A selection of T cell receptor beta chains follows, all from one sample in a study of CDR3 diversity in severe acne. TCRdb re-called the PCR reads with MiXCR, one entry per CDR3 protein. The top ten clones hold around 12% of a sample with roughly 100,000 distinct CDR3 sequences, 51% of them seen once. Source material: blood. All receptors come from a male donor with acne. Both conserved end residues are part of each CDR3. The D gene is left open where the match is weak. Where a row states a size, it is once, few, many or the class of an expanded clone; other rows omit it.

>TRBV2|many|TRBJ2-7|.
TGTGCCAGCAGTGAACTCCACAGTTGGAACGAGCAGTACTTC
CASSELHSWNEQYF
>TRBV7-8|many|TRBJ2-5|.
TGTGCCAGCAGCTATCGAATGCGGGAGACCCAGTACTTC
CASSYRMRETQYF
>TRBV20-1|.|TRBJ2-2|TRBD2
TGCAGTGCTAGTGGACGGACTAGTGGCGGGGAGCTGTTTTTT
CSASGRTSGGELFF
>TRBV20-1|many|TRBJ1-1|.
TGCAGTGCTAGAGATAACTGGGACATCCATTCTGAAGCTTTCTTT
CSARDNWDIHSEAFF
>TRBV4-1|.|TRBJ2-7|.
TGCGCCAGCAGCCATGCGGGGAGCCACCACGAGCAGTACTTC
CASSHAGSHHEQYF
>TRBV7-7|.|TRBJ2-2|TRBD2
TGTGCTAGCAGCTTACGAGCGGGGAGCACCGGGGAGCTGTTTTTT
CASSLRAGSTGELFF
>TRBV20-1|few|TRBJ2-6|.
TGCAGTGCTAGAGGGGTGCCTGGGGCCAACGTCCTGACTTTC
CSARGVPGANVLTF
>TRBV25-1|many|TRBJ2-2|.
TGTGCCAGCAGCCCCAAGAACACCGGGGAGCTGTTTTTT
CASSPKNTGELFF
>TRBV20-1|.|TRBJ1-2|TRBD1
TGCAGTGCTAGAACTTCCGCAGGGGGAATCGGGGCCCTTGGCTACACCTTC
CSARTSAGGIGALGYTF
>TRBV20-1|many|TRBJ1-1|.
TGCAGTGCTAGGGACAGATTGAACACTGAAGCTTTCTTT
CSARDRLNTEAFF
>TRBV12-5|.|TRBJ2-6|.
TGTGCTAGTGGAAACTCTGGGGCCAACGTCCTGACTTTC
CASGNSGANVLTF
>TRBV20-1|many|TRBJ2-1|.
TGCAGTGCTAGATCGGGACTCAGCGGGAATGAGCAGTTCTTC
CSARSGLSGNEQFF
>TRBV10-2|.|TRBJ2-3|.
TGCGCCAGCGTCCAGTCCCTCACAGATACGCAGTATTTT
CASVQSLTDTQYF
>TRBV20-1|many|TRBJ1-5|TRBD1
TGCAGTGCTATAAAAACAGGGGCGATGGGTCAGCCCCAGCATTTT
CSAIKTGAMGQPQHF
>TRBV7-9|.|TRBJ2-5|.
TGTGCCAGCAGCTTCTCCGGGGAAGAGACCCAGTACTTC
CASSFSGEETQYF
>TRBV20-1|.|TRBJ2-7|.
TGCAGTGCTACCGACAGGCGTACCTACGAGCAGTACTTC
CSATDRRTYEQYF
>TRBV4-1|.|TRBJ2-2|TRBD2
TGCGCCAGCAGCCAAGTGGCTAGCGGGAGATCGGTCACCGGGGAGCTGTTTTTT
CASSQVASGRSVTGELFF
>TRBV20-1|few|TRBJ2-7|TRBD1
TGCAGTGCCCCCGGGACAGGGAAACGCAACGAGCAGTACTTC
CSAPGTGKRNEQYF
>TRBV7-9|.|TRBJ2-7|.
TGTGCCAGCAGCTTGGGTACAGGGCCCGAGCAGTACTTC
CASSLGTGPEQYF
>TRBV7-2|.|TRBJ2-5|TRBD2
TGTGCCAGCAGCTTAGGGGACTACCTTCAAGAGACCCAGTACTTC
CASSLGDYLQETQYF
>TRBV4-2|many|TRBJ2-1|TRBD1
TGTGCCAGCAGCCAAGGGCAGGGGGATAGCAATGAGCAGTTCTTC
CASSQGQGDSNEQFF
>TRBV2|once|TRBJ1-6|.
TGTGCCAGCAGTGAATGGGACCCGGGGGGCCATTCACCCCTCCACTTT
CASSEWDPGGHSPLHF